The 29 T cell receptor beta chains listed next were all sequenced from one sample in a study of T cell repertoires in cytomegalovirus infection. TCRdb re-called the reads through MiXCR, storing one row per CDR3 protein. The sample yields more than 350,000 distinct CDR3 sequences, about a third seen once. The sample was PBMCs. All receptors come from a human donor in good health (CMV status not recorded). Some clones in this sample may be carry-over from other donors' samples.

The chain recombines TRBV6-8 with TRBJ2-1; 10 bases agree with TRBD2. Germline trimming cut 5 bases from V and 5 bases from J; bases unmatched to any gene: 15. The length of the CDR3 is 18 residues. Germline loops: CDR1 MNHGY, CDR2 SAAAGT. The CDR3 sequence is CASSGGPSAGGIDNEQFF. CDR3 coding DNA: TGTGCCAGCAGTGGCGGGCCCTCAGCGGGGGGGATCGACAATGAGCAGTTCTTC.

In this sample, this clonotype turned up a few times. The chain joins TRBV7-3 to TRBJ2-2, with 9 bases identical to TRBD1. This CDR3 is 15 amino acids long. The ends lost 4 bases at V and 4 bases at J; junction bases unmatched: 4. CDR1 and CDR2 from the germline V gene are SGHTA and FQGTGA. CDR3 coding DNA: TGTGCCAGCAGCTCTCGGGACAGGGCCACCGGGGAGCTGTTTTTT. It translates to CASSSRDRATGELFF.

This clonotype was seen a few times. The chain recombines TRBV6-6 with TRBJ2-7; D call uncertain. Germline assignment: CDR1 MNHNY and CDR2 SVGAGI (reference sequence). V shed 5 bases and J shed 7 bases, with 9 bases lying between them. The CDR3 is made up of 11 amino acids. In DNA, the CDR3 is TGTGCCAGCAGTGAGTACGAGGAGCAGTACTTC. The encoded protein is CASSEYEEQYF.

The sample holds a few counts of this clonotype. The V and J genes are TRBV12-3 or TRBV12-4 and TRBJ2-1; D is possibly TRBD2 (6 bases). The V end was cut by 4 bases, the J end by 1 base, with 14 bases between. The CDR3 is made up of 16 amino acids. CDR3 sequence reads: CASSSGVSVSYNEQFF. In DNA form, the CDR3 reads TGTGCCAGCAGTTCGGGGGTTAGTGTTTCCTACAATGAGCAGTTCTTC.

The chain is built from TRBV28 and TRBJ2-5; 11 nucleotides align to TRBD1. The CDR3 runs 17 residues. Germline loops: CDR1 MDHEN, CDR2 SYDVKM. V trimming: 3 bases; J trimming: 4 bases; junction bases outside the gene matches: 10. DNA of the CDR3: TGTGCCAGCAGTTTGGTAGGACAGGGGGCAAGTAGAGAGACCCAGTACTTC. Amino acids: CASSLVGQGASRETQYF. Full variable domain (rest looked up from reference TRBV28 and TRBJ2-5): DVKVTQSSRYLVKRTGEKVFLECVQDMDHENMFWYRQDPGLGLRLIYFSYDVKMKEKGDIPEGYSVSREKKERFSLILESASTNQTSMYLCASSLVGQGASRETQYFGPGTRLLVL.

V is TRBV6-5 and J is TRBJ1-3, with TRBD1 as a possible D gene (6 bases). The CDR3 is 18 residues long. Per the germline V gene, CDR1 is MNHEY and CDR2 is SVGAGI. V was clipped by 2 bases and J by 0 bases, with 17 bases between them. CDR3 loop: CASSYAQRDRFSGNTIYF. Here the CDR3 DNA reads TGTGCCAGCAGTTACGCTCAGCGTGACAGGTTCTCTGGAAACACCATATATTTT.

This clonotype was counted only a few times. J is TRBJ1-5 and V is TRBV20-1, with 10 bases fitting TRBD1. V shed 0 bases and J 3 bases; nucleotides not matched to a gene: 17. Per germline, CDR1 DFQATT and CDR2 SNEGSKA (reference sequence). This CDR3 spans 20 amino acids. CDR3 nucleotides: TGCAGTGCTAGAGATTACAACGGGGGACAGGGGAGTTGGAACAATCAGCCCCAGCATTTT. Its protein is CSARDYNGGQGSWNNQPQHF.

This clonotype was seen a handful of times. The J gene is TRBJ1-1, the V gene TRBV6-2 or TRBV6-3; no clear D gene. V lost 6 bases, J lost 2 bases, and 19 bases lay in between. There are 16 residues in the CDR3. Germline CDR1 reads MNHEY; CDR2 reads SVGEGT. The DNA for the CDR3 is TGTGCCAGCAGCTCCCACACTCAGGTGCCCAACACTGAAGCTTTCTTT. This sequence encodes CASSSHTQVPNTEAFF.

This clonotype appeared a few times. This rearrangement joins TRBV2 to TRBJ2-3; possible D gene TRBD2, 6 bases. Germline V CDR1 and CDR2: SNHLY, FYNNEI. V was pared by 5 bases and J by 0 bases, with 12 bases between. The CDR3 length is 15 residues. The CDR3 spells CASSISTSSTDTQYF. The DNA for the CDR3 is TGTGCCAGCAGTATTTCGACTAGTAGCACAGATACGCAGTATTTT.

Concerning this clonotype: This is likely a read error, given that the CDR3 carries no conserved phenylalanine or tryptophan at its end. The chain is built from TRBV12-3 or TRBV12-4 and TRBJ2-1, with 8 bases identical to TRBD2. V shed 6 bases, J shed 8 bases, and the junction held 9 bases outside the gene matches. This CDR3 has 14 residues. Written as DNA, the CDR3 is TGTGCCAGCAGCCCCGGGACTAGGGTGGATGAGCAGTTCGTC. This codes for CASSPGTRVDEQFV.

The chain has TRBV5-6 and TRBJ2-1; D not resolved. Deletions cut 0 bases from V and 2 bases from J, with 12 bases between. Looked up from germline, CDR1 is SGHDT and CDR2 is YYEEEE. This CDR3 comprises 16 residues. The CDR3 loop reads CASSLGFGEPYNEQFF. The CDR3 region has the DNA TGTGCCAGCAGCTTGGGATTTGGGGAACCCTACAATGAGCAGTTCTTC.

This clonotype was seen more than once but under ten times. The genes are TRBV19 and TRBJ1-5, with 12 bases fitting TRBD1. The germline gives CDR1 LNHDA, CDR2 SQIVND (reference sequence). V shed 2 bases and J 4 bases; nucleotides not matched to a gene: 9. This CDR3 contains 18 residues. CDR3 sequence reads: CASSITGTGGEWNQPQHF. CDR3 in DNA: TGTGCCAGTAGTATAACCGGGACAGGGGGCGAATGGAATCAGCCCCAGCATTTT.

This clonotype has more than one count but fewer than ten. The chain is built from TRBV4-2 and TRBJ2-1, with 8 bases lining up with TRBD2. CDR1 LGHNA and CDR2 YNFKEQ come from the germline V gene. Trimming cost V 2 bases and J 6 bases; bases outside gene matches: 6. This CDR3 contains 15 residues. The CDR3 DNA follows: TGTGCCAGCAGCCAACGCCAGAGCGGGGGCAATGAGCAGTTCTTC. This gives the protein CASSQRQSGGNEQFF.

This clonotype appeared a few times. The rearrangement joins TRBV4-1 to TRBJ2-5; 9 bases are shared with TRBD1. The germline CDR1 and CDR2 sequences are MGHRA and YSYEKL. V lost 0 bases, J lost 6 bases, and 2 bases stayed unmatched. The CDR3 is 14 amino acids. CDR3 amino acids: CASSQEGTGKTQYF. The CDR3 DNA reads as TGCGCCAGCAGCCAAGAAGGGACAGGGAAGACCCAGTACTTC.

Only a few counts were recorded for this clonotype. The chain is built from TRBV14 and TRBJ2-4; D tentatively reads TRBD1 or TRBD2 (5 bases each). The CDR3 consists of 14 residues. Trimming took 4 bases from V and 9 from J, leaving 16 bases between them. Per the germline V gene, CDR1 is SGHDN and CDR2 is FVKESK. The CDR3: CASSPRQGEIIQYF. Here the CDR3 DNA reads TGTGCCAGCAGCCCGCGACAAGGGGAGATCATTCAGTACTTC. The full variable domain, with the rest looked up from reference TRBV14 and TRBJ2-4, is EAGVTQFPSHSVIEKGQTVTLRCDPISGHDNLYWYRRVMGKEIKFLLHFVKESKQDESGMPNNRFLAERTGGTYSTLKVQPAELEDSGVYFCASSPRQGEIIQYFGAGTRLSVL.

Details on this clonotype: A much more abundant neighbour one base away suggests this may be a read error. This chain uses TRBV12-3 or TRBV12-4 with TRBJ2-1; TRBD2 matches 11 bases. The CDR3 spans 18 residues. CDR3 in DNA: TGTGCCAGCAGTTTAGTGTCTAGCGGGGGGACTTCCTACAATGAGAAGTTCTTC. As protein: CASSLVSSGGTSYNEKFF.

This clonotype was seen more than once but under ten times. This rearrangement joins TRBV7-2 to TRBJ1-1; a possible D gene is TRBD1 (5 bases). CDR1 is SGHTA, CDR2 FQGNSA, per germline. This CDR3 has 15 residues. V shed 1 base and J shed 9 bases, with 18 bases lying between them. CDR3 coding DNA: TGTGCCAGCAGCTTAGTATCCGGGGGAGAAAAGCAAGCTTTCTTT. It codes for CASSLVSGGEKQAFF.

Remarks on this clonotype: A much larger clone differs by one base, so this may be a read error. This chain connects TRBV7-9 to TRBJ1-2; TRBD1 matches 9 bases. The CDR3 consists of 13 residues. CDR1 is SEHNR and CDR2 is FQNEAQ in the germline V gene (reference sequence). CDR3 coding DNA: TGTGCCAGCAGCTCACCGACAGGGGGAGGCTACAACTTC. Translation: CASSSPTGGGYNF.

The chain joins TRBV19 to TRBJ2-3; unclear D gene. V dropped 3 bases and J dropped 5 bases, with 6 bases sitting between them. The V gene's germline CDR1 is LNHDA and CDR2 SQIVND (reference sequence). This CDR3 has 12 amino acids. The CDR3 bases are TGTGCCAGTAGTATCGGTAGAGATACGCAGTATTTT. This codes for CASSIGRDTQYF.

The V gene is TRBV5-1, the J gene TRBJ1-2; tentative D call: TRBD1 (6 bases). Germline V lookup: CDR1 SGHRS, CDR2 YFSETQ. This CDR3 is built from 14 residues. Trimming removed 6 bases at V and 8 bases at J, with 20 bases between. The CDR3 sequence is CASNPTSGGWGYTF. CDR3 bases: TGCGCCAGCAACCCCACGTCGGGGGGCTGGGGCTACACCTTC.

There are a few counts of this clonotype. The V gene is TRBV15, the J gene TRBJ2-1, with 7 bases that match TRBD2. Per germline, CDR1 LNHNV and CDR2 YYDKDF (reference sequence). J lost 4 bases, V lost 1 base, and 1 base had no gene match. The CDR3 sequence is 14 residues long. CDR3 nucleotide sequence: TGTGCCACCAGCAGAGCTAGCGGTTACAATGAGCAGTTCTTC. This encodes CATSRASGYNEQFF. Filled out from reference TRBV15 and TRBJ2-1, the complete variable domain reads DAMVIQNPRYQVTQFGKPVTLSCSQTLNHNVMYWYQQKSSQAPKLLFHYYDKDFNNEADTPDNFQSRRPNTSFCFLDIRSPGLGDTAMYLCATSRASGYNEQFFGPGTRLTVL.

In its sample, this clonotype was seen many times. The chain joins TRBV7-9 to TRBJ2-1; the D is unclear. CDR1 and CDR2 (germline): SEHNR, FQNEAQ (reference sequence). This CDR3 has 13 amino acids. V dropped 5 bases and J dropped 1 base, with 6 bases sitting between them. The DNA of the CDR3 is TGTGCCAGCAGCAGCCTTTCCTACAATGAGCAGTTCTTC. Its protein is CASSSLSYNEQFF.

The chain employs TRBV7-6 and TRBJ2-5; no reliable D call. Looked up from germline, CDR1 is SGHVS and CDR2 is FNYEAQ. The CDR3 is 15 amino acids. Trimming stripped 1 base from V and 2 bases from J, with 11 bases between. The CDR3 loop is CASSLGSQFQETQYF. CDR3 DNA sequence: TGTGCCAGCAGCTTAGGGTCGCAGTTTCAAGAGACCCAGTACTTC.

CDR3 in amino acids: CASSFSGRVGTDTQYF. CDR3 bases: TGTGCCAGCAGTTTTTCCGGCCGTGTAGGCACAGATACGCAGTATTTT. The chain is built from TRBV12-3 or TRBV12-4 and TRBJ2-3; D uncertain. The V end was cut by 3 bases, the J end by 1 base, with 14 bases between. CDR3 size: 16 residues.

This clonotype was found many times. V and J are TRBV7-2 and TRBJ1-2, with 9 bases fitting TRBD1. With V trimmed by 7 bases and J by 1 base, 13 bases remained unmatched. The germline CDR1 and CDR2 sequences are SGHTA and FQGNSA. This CDR3 region has 17 residues. The DNA of the CDR3 is TGTGCCAGCATCGAGTGGGACAGGGAAAAAAGTAACTATGGCTACACCTTC. This translates into CASIEWDREKSNYGYTF.

The table lists this clonotype with a few counts. This rearrangement joins TRBV19 to TRBJ1-2; D remains unclear. CDR1 LNHDA and CDR2 SQIVND come from the germline V gene (reference sequence). The CDR3 extends over 13 amino acids. Trimming shortened V by 2 bases and J by 2 bases, and 6 bases separated the two germline ends. The CDR3 is CASSIRGNYGYTF. For the CDR3, the DNA is TGTGCCAGTAGTATACGGGGAAACTATGGCTACACCTTC.

The rearrangement joins TRBV12-3 or TRBV12-4 to TRBJ2-7, with D perhaps TRBD2 (5 bases). The CDR3 spans 14 residues. Trimming took 7 bases from V and 3 from J, leaving 16 bases between them. CDR3 sequence: CASTDPRAGYEQYF. The CDR3 nucleotides read TGTGCCAGCACTGATCCAAGGGCGGGCTACGAGCAGTACTTC.

This clonotype was found a few times. The V gene is TRBV20-1, the J gene TRBJ2-4; D not certain. Deletions cut 5 bases from V and 1 base from J, with 12 bases between. Germline V lookup: CDR1 DFQATT, CDR2 SNEGSKA (reference sequence). The length of the CDR3 is 14 residues. CDR3 residues: CSAQLPAAKNIQYF. In DNA, the CDR3 is TGCAGTGCTCAACTACCGGCGGCCAAAAACATTCAGTACTTC.

Concerning this clonotype: At one end, the junction sequence differs from germline, possibly due to a read error. The V call is TRBV7-6, the J call TRBJ1-6; unclear D gene. The germline V gene has CDR1 SGHVS and CDR2 FNYEAQ. The CDR3 is made up of 14 amino acids. CDR3 in DNA: TGTGCCCGCAGCTTAACCGGGTATAATTCACCCCTCCACTTT. It encodes CARSLTGYNSPLHF.